These 24 T cell receptor beta chains share one sample of origin, sequenced in a study of OX40 agonist ivuxolimab in advanced cancers. This table comes from immunoSEQ multiplex PCR, and its TCRdb copy is limited to in-frame clones, with some not included. The sample lists approximately 10,000 clones; about 82% were seen once. The sample consisted of CD4+ or CD8+ T cells sorted from blood, taken in a trial of the OX40 agonist ivuxolimab. Every receptor here comes from an adult with an advanced solid tumor such as melanoma, head and neck, liver or kidney cancer.

CDR3 DNA sequence: TGTGCCAGCAGCTTGGGGGGGCTAGCATCCTACGAGCAGTACTTC. Protein: CASSLGGLASYEQYF. The rearrangement links TRBV5-6 to TRBJ2-7; D is perhaps TRBD1 (6 bases). This CDR3 is 15 amino acids long. The V and J ends lost 0 bases and 1 base respectively, with 11 bases between them. Per the germline V gene, CDR1 is SGHDT and CDR2 is YYEEEE.

V usage is TRBV5-8 and J usage is TRBJ2-5; possibly TRBD2 for D (6 bases). The CDR3 length is 14 residues. Trimming took off 0 bases at V and 5 bases at J, with 11 bases between the two ends. In germline, CDR1 is SGHTS, CDR2 YDEGEE. DNA for the CDR3: TGTGCCAGCAGCTTGGCCTATGGGGGGGAGACCCAGTACTTC. Translated, it gives CASSLAYGGETQYF. Full variable domain (outside the CDR3, taken from reference TRBV5-8 and TRBJ2-5): EAGVTQSPTHLIKTRGQQATLRCSPISGHTSVYWYQQALGLGLQFLLWYDEGEERNRGNFPPRFSGRQFPNYSSELNVNALELEDSALYLCASSLAYGGETQYFGPGTRLLVL.

This clone was detected only once. The chain uses TRBV11-2 and TRBJ2-7; TRBD1 aligns across 7 bases. The J segment lost 3 bases and the V segment lost 0 bases, leaving 5 bases of the junction unmatched. Germline V gene lookup returns CDR1 SGHAT and CDR2 FQNNGV. This CDR3 spans 15 amino acids. The DNA for the CDR3 is TGTGCCAGCAGCTTAGACGGGACAGACCTCTACGAGCAGTACTTC. Residues: CASSLDGTDLYEQYF.

This chain's CDR3 is CASSRDWYSGSGNTIYF. The CDR3 DNA reads as TGTGCCAGCAGCCGAGATTGGTACAGCGGCTCTGGAAACACCATATATTTT. V gene TRBV14 combines with J gene TRBJ1-3; no clear D. From germline, CDR1 is SGHDN and CDR2 FVKESK. V lost 4 bases and J lost 0, with 16 bases in between. CDR3 length: 17 residues.

The rearrangement links TRBV9 to TRBJ2-5; a possible D gene is TRBD1 (6 bases). Germline CDR1 and CDR2: SGDLS and YYNGEE. V was clipped by 3 bases and J by 3 bases, with 9 bases between them. CDR3 length: 13 residues. The CDR3 loop reads CASSAGTKETQYF. The CDR3 coding sequence is TGTGCCAGCAGCGCCGGGACAAAAGAGACCCAGTACTTC. Full variable domain (missing parts from reference TRBV9 and TRBJ2-5): DSGVTQTPKHLITATGQRVTLRCSPRSGDLSVYWYQQSLDQGLQFLIQYYNGEERAKGNILERFSAQQFPDLHSELNLSSLELGDSALYFCASSAGTKETQYFGPGTRLLVL.

The chain carries TRBV7-9 and TRBJ2-3, with D perhaps matching TRBD1 or TRBD2 (6 bases each). The CDR3 contains 15 residues. Trimming pared 3 bases from V and 3 bases from J, leaving 13 bases between. Germline assignment: CDR1 SEHNR and CDR2 FQNEAQ (reference sequence). The CDR3 loop reads CASSLDSGPTDTQYF. CDR3 bases: TGTGCCAGCAGCTTGGACAGCGGGCCTACAGATACGCAGTATTTT.

The chain carries TRBV7-8 and TRBJ2-3; D perhaps matches TRBD1 (6 bases). The V gene's germline CDR1 is SGHVS and CDR2 FQNEAQ. This CDR3 spans 14 amino acids. Trimming took 1 base from V and 3 from J, leaving 8 bases between them. CDR3 amino acids: CASSLVQGTDTQYF. In DNA form, the CDR3 reads TGTGCCAGCAGCTTAGTCCAGGGGACAGATACGCAGTATTTT.

As for this clone: The junction and the germline gene differ at one end; a read error may be behind it. This chain links TRBV7-7 with TRBJ2-7, with TRBD1 identical over 10 bases. Germline V gene lookup returns CDR1 SSHAT and CDR2 FNYEAQ (reference sequence). CDR3 length: 14 residues. The CDR3 region is CASSPGQGNYEQYF. The CDR3 nucleotides are TGTGCTAGCAGCCCGGGACAGGGGAACTACGAGCAGTACTTC. The full variable domain, its missing parts supplied by reference TRBV7-7 and TRBJ2-7, is GAGVSQSPRYKVTKRGQDVTLRCDPISSHATLYWYQQALGQGPEFLTYFNYEAQPDKSGLPSDRFSAERPEGSISTLTIQRTEQRDSAMYRCASSPGQGNYEQYFGPGTRLTVT.

V is TRBV6-5 and J is TRBJ2-7, with D uncertain. The CDR3 is 13 amino acids. Germline CDR1 reads MNHEY; CDR2 reads SVGAGI. V shed 8 bases and J shed 1 base, with 12 bases lying between them. The CDR3: CASHTDGSYEQYF. The CDR3, as DNA: TGTGCCAGCCATACGGACGGTTCCTACGAGCAGTACTTC.

The V gene is TRBV19, the J gene TRBJ1-5, with TRBD1 matching over 12 bases. The V gene end was trimmed by 9 bases and the J gene end by 6 bases; junction bases not matched to a gene: 6. CDR1 and CDR2 (germline): LNHDA, SQIVND (reference sequence). CDR3 length: 14 amino acids. The DNA of the CDR3 is TGTGCCAGCACCGGGACAGGGGGCTTTCAGCCCCAGCATTTT. Translated, it gives CASTGTGGFQPQHF.

The chain couples TRBV7-9 to TRBJ2-5; 8 bases line up with TRBD2. The CDR3 has 15 residues. The J segment lost 1 base and the V segment lost 6 bases, leaving 7 bases of the junction unmatched. CDR1 and CDR2 (germline): SEHNR, FQNEAQ (reference sequence). In DNA, the CDR3 is TGTGCCAGCAGTTATCCCAGCGGGGGCCAAGAGACCCAGTACTTC. Its protein is CASSYPSGGQETQYF.

By sample share, this clone is large. V is TRBV11-1 and J is TRBJ2-7; 7 nucleotides agree with TRBD1. V shed 4 bases, J shed 0 bases, and the junction held 9 bases outside the gene matches. The CDR3 extends over 16 amino acids. Looked up from germline, CDR1 is SGHAT and CDR2 is FQDESV (reference sequence). CDR3 protein: CASSYSTGALSYEQYF. The CDR3 DNA follows: TGTGCCAGCAGCTATTCCACAGGGGCGCTCTCCTACGAGCAGTACTTC.

The chain is built from TRBV5-6 and TRBJ1-1; a weak D match, TRBD1 (6 bases). This CDR3 spans 11 amino acids. Deletions cut 4 bases from V and 8 bases from J, with 9 bases between. CDR1 and CDR2 (germline): SGHDT, YYEEEE. The CDR3 spells CASSIGQEAFF. The CDR3 DNA sequence: TGTGCCAGCAGCATAGGACAGGAAGCTTTCTTT.

CDR3 protein: CAISPGQGESRGETQYF. The CDR3 DNA is TGTGCCATCTCGCCGGGACAGGGGGAAAGTAGAGGAGAGACCCAGTACTTC. The chain is built from TRBV7-3 and TRBJ2-5; 11 nucleotides match TRBD1. V dropped 10 bases and J dropped 4; count of bases not matched to a gene: 17. The CDR3 runs to 17 residues. CDR1 is SGHTA, CDR2 FQGTGA, per germline.

V is TRBV9 and J is TRBJ2-7; 8 bases line up with TRBD1. This CDR3 comprises 15 residues. Germline assignment: CDR1 SGDLS and CDR2 YYNGEE. V shed 4 bases and J 2 bases; nucleotides not matched to a gene: 8. The CDR3 here is CASSPLGTGTYEQYF. The CDR3 nucleotides are TGTGCCAGCAGCCCCCTAGGGACAGGTACCTACGAGCAGTACTTC.

The V call is TRBV7-3, the J call TRBJ2-1; D tentatively fits TRBD1 or TRBD2 (6 bases each). Germline CDR1 reads SGHTA; CDR2 reads FQGTGA. V was trimmed by 5 bases and J by 4 bases, leaving 18 bases between them. The CDR3 covers 16 residues. This chain's CDR3 is CASSPFVGGKYNEQFF. Here the CDR3 DNA reads TGTGCCAGCAGCCCGTTTGTAGGGGGGAAGTACAATGAGCAGTTCTTC.

This chain connects TRBV11-3 to TRBJ1-2; D might be TRBD1 (5 bases). V was shortened by 6 bases and J by 4 bases, with 18 bases between the two germline ends. Per the germline V gene, CDR1 is SGHNT and CDR2 is YENEEA. This CDR3 comprises 15 residues. For the CDR3, the DNA is TGTGCCAGCAGTCGCTCGGGGCATTTGAGCTATGGCTACACCTTC. Translation: CASSRSGHLSYGYTF.

This clone was detected a few times. The gene calls are TRBV30 and TRBJ2-3; 8 nucleotides agree with TRBD2. The V segment lost 3 bases and the J segment 4 bases; nucleotides outside the gene matches: 6. The CDR3 has 14 residues. Germline CDR1 is GTSNPN and CDR2 is SVGIG (reference sequence). The chain's CDR3 is CAWRDGGAPDTQYF. DNA of the CDR3: TGTGCCTGGAGAGACGGGGGGGCCCCAGATACGCAGTATTTT.

This chain uses TRBV27 with TRBJ2-5; 12 nucleotides agree with TRBD2. CDR3 length: 16 amino acids. In germline, CDR1 is MNHEY, CDR2 SMNVEV (reference sequence). With 5 bases clipped from V and 7 bases from J, the junction kept 11 bases outside the gene matches. DNA of the CDR3: TGTGCCAGCAGTACGACTAGCGGGGGCCCCGCTAGGACCCAGTACTTC. This translates into CASSTTSGGPARTQYF.

The count of this clone is one. The chain has TRBV7-8 and TRBJ2-3; possible D gene TRBD1, 5 bases. The CDR3 sequence is 15 residues long. The V end lost 5 bases, the J end lost 4 bases, and 16 bases lay between the germline ends. The germline gives CDR1 SGHVS, CDR2 FQNEAQ. CDR3 region: CASSPIRGHSDTQYF. As DNA, the CDR3 is TGTGCCAGCAGCCCTATAAGGGGCCACTCAGATACGCAGTATTTT. Together with reference TRBV7-8 and TRBJ2-3, the CDR3 gives the full variable domain: GAGVSQSPRYKVAKRGQDVALRCDPISGHVSLFWYQQALGQGPEFLTYFQNEAQLDKSGLPSDRFFAERPEGSVSTLKIQRTQQEDSAVYLCASSPIRGHSDTQYFGPGTRLTVL.

V and J are TRBV15 and TRBJ2-6; D call uncertain. The CDR3 covers 17 residues. Germline loops: CDR1 LNHNV, CDR2 YYDKDF (reference sequence). Deletions cut 5 bases from V and 4 bases from J, with 18 bases between. The CDR3 loop is CATSFRTSSYGANVLTF. The CDR3 nucleotides are TGTGCCACCAGCTTTCGGACGAGCTCTTACGGGGCCAACGTCCTGACTTTC.

V usage is TRBV6-6 and J usage is TRBJ2-3, with TRBD1 identical over 9 bases. The CDR3 runs to 14 residues. V lost 6 bases and J lost 2; bases outside the gene matches: 3. Germline-derived CDR1 and CDR2 are MNHNY and SVGAGI (reference sequence). The CDR3 region is CASSWDRATDTQYF. The CDR3 coding sequence is TGTGCCAGCAGCTGGGACAGGGCCACAGATACGCAGTATTTT.

The genes are TRBV7-9 and TRBJ1-3; the D is unclear. The germline gives CDR1 SEHNR, CDR2 FQNEAQ (reference sequence). Trimming left V 8 bases short and J 2 bases short, with 7 bases between. The CDR3 covers 12 residues. CDR3 region: CASVKTGNTIYF. The CDR3 nucleotides are TGTGCCAGCGTGAAAACTGGAAACACCATATATTTT.

V usage is TRBV7-6 and J usage is TRBJ2-2; 8 bases are a match to TRBD2. V lost 6 bases to trimming and J lost 4 bases; unmatched junction nucleotides: 7. The V gene's germline CDR1 is SGHVS and CDR2 FNYEAQ. The CDR3 has 15 residues. In DNA, the CDR3 is TGTGCCAGCAGTAGGGTAGCGGGGAGCACCGGGGAGCTGTTTTTT. This encodes CASSRVAGSTGELFF.